The clone carrying this T cell receptor beta chain was counted ten times or more. These data belong to a study of T cells in Graves' hyperthyroidism and ophthalmopathy. Background on the study: Peripheral blood was drawn at first diagnosis, prior to all treatment.

RNA transcripts yielded amplified TCR beta CDR3 regions. First-round RT-PCR of the TCR CDR3 relied on the HTBI primer set. One entry per CDR3 protein, called by TCRdb with MiXCR from the multiplex PCR reads. There are about 840,000 distinct CDR3 sequences in the sample; about two fifths occur only once, and 7.5% to 9.5% lies in the top ten. With 4 bases removed from V and 4 bases from J, the gap between germline ends came to 13 bases. This CDR3 has 13 residues. Germline values: CDR1 SQVTM, CDR2 ANQGSEA. A lack of ophthalmopathy progression within 18 months defined stable Graves' hyperthyroidism. A patient was excluded if there was uncontrolled infection, other autoimmune disease, pregnancy or lactation.

The rearrangement links TRBV29-1 to TRBJ1-2; D is unclear. The sequenced sample was blood. This receptor was obtained from a man younger than 30 with Graves' hyperthyroidism. CDR3: CSVGEAGGYGYTF. In DNA form, the CDR3 reads TGCAGCGTTGGAGAGGCAGGAGGCTATGGCTACACCTTC. The whole variable domain, remainder taken from reference TRBV29-1 and TRBJ1-2, is SAVISQKPSRDICQRGTSLTIQCQVDSQVTMMFWYRQQPGQSLTLIATANQGSEATYESGFVIDKFPISRPNLTFSTLTVSNMSPEDSSIYLCSVGEAGGYGYTFGSGTRLTVV.